This T cell receptor beta chain was observed in a study of identical twins. The study, taken as a whole, reports: Modelling approaches yielded underestimates of out-of-frame TCR alpha sharing between monozygotic twins. Those out-of-frame alpha sequences shared by twins showed an excess of low generation probability.

Per the germline V gene, CDR1 is MDHEN and CDR2 is SYDVKM. Unmatched junction bases numbered 10, after V lost 6 bases and J lost 5 bases. The CDR3 is 15 amino acids. This clonotype was counted only a few times. Its antigen remains unknown. Among all donors, each was a healthy Caucasian. Template switching created a universal primer site, and the cDNA included unique molecular identifiers. Each CDR3 protein gets one entry after TCRdb re-called the 5' RACE reads with MiXCR. The sample consists of a few hundred thousand distinct CDR3 sequences, just under 10% of them appearing once. The sample also formed part of further work on yellow fever vaccine responses in identical twins.

The source of this sequence is a woman younger than 35 in good health. Sequenced input: PBMCs. This chain links TRBV28 with TRBJ2-7, with 10 bases identical to TRBD1. The CDR3 loop is CASRRGDRGGDEQYF. The CDR3 DNA reads TGTGCCAGCAGACGGGGGGACAGGGGAGGCGACGAGCAGTACTTC. Together with reference TRBV28 and TRBJ2-7, the CDR3 gives the full variable domain: DVKVTQSSRYLVKRTGEKVFLECVQDMDHENMFWYRQDPGLGLRLIYFSYDVKMKEKGDIPEGYSVSREKKERFSLILESASTNQTSMYLCASRRGDRGGDEQYFGPGTRLTVT.